This T cell receptor (beta chain) stems from a study of tumor-infiltrating lymphocytes in oesophageal squamous cell carcinoma. This CDR3 has 15 residues. In germline, CDR1 is KGHDR, CDR2 SFDVKD. TCRdb reanalysed the PCR reads using MiXCR and keeps one entry per CDR3 protein. The sample includes fewer than 11,000 distinct CDR3 sequences, 58% of them seen just once. This chain links TRBV24-1 with TRBJ2-3; TRBD1 matches 9 bases. The end of the DNA is better explained by TRBJ2-7, so the J call may be wrong. The sequenced material came from esophageal tumor tissue. The TCR originated in a female donor with esophageal squamous cell carcinoma. Here the CDR3 reads CATSDPHRGLDEQYF. The CDR3 DNA reads TGTGCCACCAGTGATCCCCACAGGGGGCTGGACGAGCAGTACTTC.